The source of this T cell receptor (beta chain) is a study of beta chain features in type 1 diabetes. Looking at the study overall: The study examined roughly 100 million sorted cells across all samples.

This clone was observed a few times. The investigators reverse transcribed all of the isolated RNA, so they sequenced expressed TCRB transcripts. Profiled with immunoSEQ multiplex PCR; TCRdb holds only in-frame clones, not every one. The sample holds around 350,000 clones, roughly 13% seen once. Sequenced sample: naive CD4+ T cells from blood. The sequence derives from a man between 18 and 35 years old in good health.

The CDR3 nucleotides read TGTGCCAGCAGATGGGGGGTTAAAAGAGGGGAGCTGTTTTTT. Amino acids: CASRWGVKRGELFF. This sequence joins TRBV6-5 and TRBJ2-2; D perhaps matches TRBD2 (6 bases). Germline-derived CDR1 and CDR2 are MNHEY and SVGAGI. Trimming pared 6 bases from V and 8 bases from J, leaving 16 bases between. The CDR3 consists of 14 residues.